This is a list of T cell receptor beta chains from one sample in a study of CD8 T cells in Susac syndrome. Using its own MiXCR run on the immunoSEQ multiplex PCR reads, TCRdb lists one record per CDR3 protein. The sample has 160,000 or so distinct CDR3 sequences; roughly 95% are singletons. The material sequenced was CD8+ T cells from PBMCs. These receptors were taken from a human donor with multiple sclerosis. Both conserved end residues are part of each CDR3. Each record gives: J gene, D gene, V gene, clone size, CDR3 DNA, CDR3 protein. A D gene is named only where the DNA matches it firmly. A clone size is listed for some rows: how often the clone was seen (once, few, many), or a class if it is expanded.

TRBJ2-1,-,TRBV29-1,-,TGCAGCGTTGACCTGGGCAGGGGTGGCCGAAAGCAGTTCTTC,CSVDLGRGGRKQFF
TRBJ1-2,TRBD1,TRBV15,-,TGTGCCACCAGCAGCGACAGGGGGCCGGATGGCTACACCTTC,CATSSDRGPDGYTF
TRBJ2-3,-,TRBV9,-,TGTGCCAGCAGCGACCGGGACACCTACACAGATACGCAGTATTTT,CASSDRDTYTDTQYF
TRBJ2-3,TRBD1,TRBV7-9,-,TGTGCCAGCAGCCAACCAGGGGGCACGCAGTATTTT,CASSQPGGTQYF
TRBJ2-2,-,TRBV3-1,-,TGTGCCAGCAGCCAAGAGGCCGAGCGGGTGAACACCGGGGAGCTGTTTTTT,CASSQEAERVNTGELFF
TRBJ2-2,-,TRBV27,-,TGTGCCAGCAGTTACGACAGTGTCACCGGGGAGCTGTTTTTT,CASSYDSVTGELFF
TRBJ2-1,-,TRBV4-2,-,TGTGCCAGCAGCCAAGGTGGGGGGCTTCTTAACAATGAGCAGTTCTTC,CASSQGGGLLNNEQFF
TRBJ1-5,TRBD1,TRBV2,-,TGTGCCAGCAGTGCGCGGGACAGGAGTAGCAATCAGCCCCAGCATTTT,CASSARDRSSNQPQHF
TRBJ2-7,-,TRBV7-3,few,TGTGCCAGCAGCTTAGCCGAGGGTTACGAGCAGTACTTC,CASSLAEGYEQYF
TRBJ2-7,-,TRBV13,-,TGTGCCAGCAGCTTAGGCCATAGTCCTGCGCAGTACTTC,CASSLGHSPAQYF
TRBJ2-1,-,TRBV7-9,-,TGTGCCAGCAGCTTGGGGGGTAGTGAGCAGTTCTTC,CASSLGGSEQFF
TRBJ1-6,-,TRBV19,-,TGTGCCAGTAGTATAGATTGGGTCGCAAGTAATTCACCCCTCCACTTT,CASSIDWVASNSPLHF
TRBJ2-1,TRBD2,TRBV11-2,-,TGTGCCAGCAGCCTTCAGCGGGGCCGTTACAATGAGCAGTTCTTC,CASSLQRGRYNEQFF
TRBJ1-3,-,TRBV4-2,-,TGTGCCAGCAGCCCGGGACTGATCTCTGGAAACACCATATATTTT,CASSPGLISGNTIYF
TRBJ1-1,-,TRBV27,-,TGTGCCAGCAGTTTATCGATAGGGGGTACTGAAGCTTTCTTT,CASSLSIGGTEAFF
TRBJ1-6,-,TRBV9,-,TGTGCCAGCAGCTTGGAGGGTAATTCACCCCTCCACTTT,CASSLEGNSPLHF
TRBJ2-1,-,TRBV7-9,-,TGTGCCAGCATCCCCGGTGGGGGGACGGTTCGGAATGAGCAGTTCTTC,CASIPGGGTVRNEQFF
TRBJ2-5,-,TRBV20-1,once,TGCAGTGCTAGAGGAGCAGAATCTGAAACCCAAGAGACCCAGTACTTC,CSARGAESETQETQYF
TRBJ1-2,-,TRBV12-3/TRBV12-4,-,TGTGCCAGCAGTTTGGCATGGGGGCGGAAATATGGCTACACCTTC,CASSLAWGRKYGYTF
TRBJ2-2,TRBD2,TRBV28,-,TGTGCCAGCAGTCCCCGACTAGCTCCCGGGGAGCTGTTTTTT,CASSPRLAPGELFF
TRBJ1-2,-,TRBV6-5,-,TGTGCCAGCAGCCCCTCGGGAAACTATGGCTACACCTTC,CASSPSGNYGYTF
TRBJ1-1,-,TRBV2,-,TGTGCCAGCGGACGACACAACACTGAAGCTTTCTTT,CASGRHNTEAFF
TRBJ1-2,-,TRBV27,-,TGTGCCAGCAGTTTATCTGGGTTAACACCGTACTATGGCTACACCTTC,CASSLSGLTPYYGYTF
TRBJ2-3,-,TRBV27,-,TGTGCCAGCAGTTCCCGAGGGTATACGCAGTATTTT,CASSSRGYTQYF
TRBJ1-6,-,TRBV2,-,TGTGCCAGCAGCGACTCAGGAGGGGGGAATTCACCCCTCCACTTT,CASSDSGGGNSPLHF
TRBJ1-2,TRBD1,TRBV14,-,TGTGCCAGCAGCCAACTTTTTACAGGGGAAATCGATGGCTACACCTTC,CASSQLFTGEIDGYTF
TRBJ1-1,-,TRBV23-1,-,TGCGCCAGCAGTCAATCCTCCAGGGGCGCTGAAGCTTTCTTT,CASSQSSRGAEAFF
TRBJ1-1,TRBD1,TRBV13,-,TGTGCCAGCAGCCTTATCGATCAGGGGGCGCGAAGAGCTTTCTTT,CASSLIDQGARRAFF
TRBJ1-2,-,TRBV9,-,TGTGCCAGCAGCGTAAATTCCGGGACGGTGCCCTATGGCTACACCTTC,CASSVNSGTVPYGYTF
TRBJ1-1,-,TRBV12-3/TRBV12-4,-,TGTGCCAGCAGTCCTCGGCTGGGAACAACTTTCTTT,CASSPRLGTTFF
TRBJ1-2,TRBD1,TRBV12-3/TRBV12-4,-,TGTGCCAGCAGTACGTCCGGGACAGCCTATGGCTACACCTTC,CASSTSGTAYGYTF
TRBJ1-1,-,TRBV4-1,-,TGCGCCAGCAGCCAAGATGAAGGGGATGAAGCTTTCTTT,CASSQDEGDEAFF
TRBJ2-1,-,TRBV7-9,once,TGTGCCAGCAGCTTACAGGAGGATAATGAGCAGTTCTTC,CASSLQEDNEQFF
TRBJ1-6,-,TRBV2,-,TGTGCCAGCAGCGGAGACGGGGGGAATTCACCCCTCCACTTT,CASSGDGGNSPLHF
TRBJ2-2,-,TRBV12-3/TRBV12-4,-,TGTGCCAGCAGTTTACTAGGGTCAGGCGGGGAGCTGTTTTTT,CASSLLGSGGELFF
TRBJ2-5,TRBD1,TRBV27,-,TGTGCCAGTCGACAGGGCTCCGGGTGGGAGACCCAGTACTTC,CASRQGSGWETQYF
TRBJ2-6,TRBD1,TRBV7-9,-,TGTGCCAGCAGCTCTCCGGGCAGGGGGCTCTCTGGGGCCAACGTCCTGACTTTC,CASSSPGRGLSGANVLTF
TRBJ1-2,-,TRBV29-1,-,TGCAGCGTTGAACTACCCCGGACTTATGGCTACACCTTC,CSVELPRTYGYTF
TRBJ2-2,TRBD1,TRBV30,-,TGTGCCTGGAGGGGACAGGGCTACACCGGGGAGCTGTTTTTT,CAWRGQGYTGELFF
TRBJ2-2,-,TRBV20-1,-,TGCAGTGCAAAGCAGGTCGGGGAGCTGTTTTTT,CSAKQVGELFF
TRBJ2-1,-,TRBV7-9,-,TGTGCCAGCAGCTTAGTCCTCGAGGGGGAGCAGTTCTTC,CASSLVLEGEQFF
TRBJ2-3,-,TRBV7-9,-,TGTGCCAGCAGCTATTCAGGGGAAGATACGCAGTATTTT,CASSYSGEDTQYF
TRBJ1-6,-,TRBV15,few,TGTGCCACCAGCAGAGACAACTATAATTCACCCCTCCACTTT,CATSRDNYNSPLHF
TRBJ2-5,-,TRBV6-5,-,TGTGCCAGCAGTTACTCGATAGGGGTCAGTAGGACCCAGTACTTC,CASSYSIGVSRTQYF
TRBJ2-2,-,TRBV7-9,-,TGTGCCAGCAGGCTGGGGCAGCGCGGGGAGCTGTTTTTT,CASRLGQRGELFF
TRBJ2-1,-,TRBV30,-,TGTGCCTGGAGTCTCAGTTACAATGAGCAGTTCTTC,CAWSLSYNEQFF
TRBJ1-6,-,TRBV6-4,-,TGTGCCAGCAGTGAGGGAGACGCTAATTCACCCCTCCACTTT,CASSEGDANSPLHF
TRBJ1-1,TRBD1,TRBV15,once,TGTGCCACCTGGGACAGGGGGAACGTGAACACTGAAGCTTTCTTT,CATWDRGNVNTEAFF
TRBJ2-1,-,TRBV7-9,-,TGTGCCAGCAGCTTGACGGACAATGAGCAGTTCTTC,CASSLTDNEQFF
TRBJ2-1,-,TRBV20-1,-,TGCAGTGCTAGATCTGGGTGGGCCTCCTACAATGAGCAGTTCTTC,CSARSGWASYNEQFF
TRBJ2-5,TRBD1,TRBV7-2,-,TGTGCCAGCAGCTTAGCGCACGGATGGGGAAGGGGGCGACAAGAGACCCAGTACTTC,CASSLAHGWGRGRQETQYF
TRBJ2-3,-,TRBV6-2/TRBV6-3,-,TGTGCCAGCAGTTACTCGACGGGGGGCAAGGATACGCAGTATTTT,CASSYSTGGKDTQYF
TRBJ2-7,TRBD1,TRBV12-3/TRBV12-4,-,TGTGCCAGCAGTGCGACAGGGGGCGGTGAGCAGTACTTC,CASSATGGGEQYF